This TCR beta chain derives from a study of siplizumab effects on memory and regulatory T cells. The CDR3 contains 14 residues. Trimming removed 8 bases from V and 8 bases from J, with 21 bases in between. The germline CDR1 and CDR2 sequences are MNHEY and SVGAGI. Sequenced by immunoSEQ multiplex PCR; TCRdb stores in-frame clones only, minus some. Among about 100,000 clones listed, about 95% were seen once. The source is a human donor in good health. The chain uses TRBV6-5 and TRBJ1-1; tentatively, D is TRBD1 (5 bases). Source material: non-Treg CD4+ T cells sorted from blood. This CDR3 is CASVRLSGNDEAFF. In DNA, the CDR3 is TGTGCCAGCGTAAGATTGTCAGGGAATGACGAAGCTTTCTTT.